This T cell receptor beta chain was documented in a study of shared clonotypes between healthy human individuals. Some clones are missing from TCRdb's copy, which holds only in-frame ones; the method was immunoSEQ multiplex PCR. The data show roughly 1 million clones, about 75% seen once. V lost 1 base and J lost 0, with 11 bases in between. The CDR3 is 16 residues long. Germline V CDR1 and CDR2: SGHDT, YYEEEE. Specimen: memory CD4+ T cells sorted from blood. Noted subset: CD45RA-negative fraction. The rearrangement uses TRBV5-6 and TRBJ1-3, with a tentative D call TRBD1 (6 bases). The source of this sequence is a man aged 18 to 29 in good health. This CDR3 reads CASSLFTGSSGNTIYF. Here the CDR3 DNA reads TGTGCCAGCAGCTTGTTCACAGGGAGCTCTGGAAACACCATATATTTT.